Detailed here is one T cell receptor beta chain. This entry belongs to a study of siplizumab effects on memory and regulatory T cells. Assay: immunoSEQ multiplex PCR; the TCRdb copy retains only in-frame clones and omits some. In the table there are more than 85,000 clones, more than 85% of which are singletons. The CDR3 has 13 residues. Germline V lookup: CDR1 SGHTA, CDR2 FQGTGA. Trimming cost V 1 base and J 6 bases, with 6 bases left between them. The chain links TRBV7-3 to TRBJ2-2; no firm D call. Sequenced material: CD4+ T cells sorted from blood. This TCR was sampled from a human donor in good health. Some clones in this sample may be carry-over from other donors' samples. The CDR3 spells CASSLIRSGELFF. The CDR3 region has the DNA TGTGCCAGCAGCTTAATTAGGTCCGGGGAGCTGTTTTTT.